What follows describes a single T cell receptor beta chain. The data are from a study of blood T cell repertoires in COVID-19. Clones were read by immunoSEQ multiplex PCR, and TCRdb kept only the in-frame ones, dropping some. This table has over 55,000 clones, 70% to 90% appearing once. This CDR3 region has 13 residues. The ends were cut back, 5 bases at V and 4 bases at J, with 9 bases in the middle. The germline gives CDR1 SGHTA, CDR2 FQGNSA. Sequencing input: peripheral blood. The V call is TRBV7-2, the J call TRBJ1-5, with D possibly TRBD1 on 6 matching bases. The origin of this receptor is a woman aged 80 or over with acute or convalescent COVID-19. The chain's CDR3 is CASSVGQNQPQHF. CDR3 sequence (DNA): TGTGCCAGCAGCGTAGGACAGAATCAGCCCCAGCATTTT.